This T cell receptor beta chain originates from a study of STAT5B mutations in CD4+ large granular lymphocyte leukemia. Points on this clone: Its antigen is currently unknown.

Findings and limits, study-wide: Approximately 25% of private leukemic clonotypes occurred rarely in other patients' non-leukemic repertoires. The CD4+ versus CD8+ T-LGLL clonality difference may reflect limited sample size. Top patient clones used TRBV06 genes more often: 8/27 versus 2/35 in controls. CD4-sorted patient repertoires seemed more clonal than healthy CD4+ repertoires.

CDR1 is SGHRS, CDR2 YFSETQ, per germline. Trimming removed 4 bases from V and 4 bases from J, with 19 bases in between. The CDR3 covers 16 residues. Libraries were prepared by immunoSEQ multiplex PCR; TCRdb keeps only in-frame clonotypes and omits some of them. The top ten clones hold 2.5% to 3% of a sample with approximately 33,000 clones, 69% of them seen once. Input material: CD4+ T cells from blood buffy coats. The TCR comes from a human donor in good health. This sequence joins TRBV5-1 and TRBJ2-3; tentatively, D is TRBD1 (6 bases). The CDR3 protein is CASSDTLGGGPDTQYF. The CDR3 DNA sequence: TGCGCCAGCAGCGACACCTTAGGTGGGGGCCCAGATACGCAGTATTTT. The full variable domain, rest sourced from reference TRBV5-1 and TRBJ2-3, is KAGVTQTPRYLIKTRGQQVTLSCSPISGHRSVSWYQQTPGQGLQFLFEYFSETQRNKGNFPGRFSGRQFSNSRSEMNVSTLELGDSALYLCASSDTLGGGPDTQYFGPGTRLTVL.